This TCR beta chain was observed in a study of blood T cells in healthy people across ages. Study-level results: Correlation between TCR beta diversity and naive T cell percentage was strong. Estimates drawn from one million T cells were deemed to understate diversity.

As for this clonotype: What it recognizes is unknown.

It was with a sample-barcoded 5' primer and a J-beta primer mix that a second PCR of roughly 7 to 12 cycles was run. TCRdb independently ran MiXCR on the 5' RACE reads; one entry per CDR3 protein. The sample has hundreds of thousands of distinct CDR3 sequences, roughly three fifths seen once. The CDR3 runs to 14 residues. Germline CDR1 SGHDT, CDR2 YYEEEE. The V segment lost 5 bases and the J segment 11 bases; nucleotides outside the gene matches: 14. All donors came from Russia, were Caucasian and healthy, and spanned ages about 6 to 100. Drawn from each donor were about 9 milliliters of peripheral blood.

This chain uses TRBV5-6 with TRBJ2-5, with 8 bases lining up with TRBD2. The material sequenced was blood. The clonotype comes from a middle-aged man in good health. Here the CDR3 DNA reads TGTGCCAGCAGAACGGGACTAGGGAACAATGAGCAGTACTTC. Translating it yields CASRTGLGNNEQYF.